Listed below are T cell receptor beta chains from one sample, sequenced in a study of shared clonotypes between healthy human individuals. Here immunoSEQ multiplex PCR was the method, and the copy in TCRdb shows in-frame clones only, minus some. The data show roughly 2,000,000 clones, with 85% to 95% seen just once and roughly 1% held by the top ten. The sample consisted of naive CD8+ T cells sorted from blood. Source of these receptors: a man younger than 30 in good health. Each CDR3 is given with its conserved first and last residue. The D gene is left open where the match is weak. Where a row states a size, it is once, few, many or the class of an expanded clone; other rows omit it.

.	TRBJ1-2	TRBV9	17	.	TGTGCCAGCAGCGTAGAAGGGGGAGGTCCGCCTAACTATGGCTACACCTTC	CASSVEGGGPPNYGYTF
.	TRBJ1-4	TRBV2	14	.	TGTGCCAGCACGATGGGGACGGTTAATGAAAAACTGTTTTTT	CASTMGTVNEKLFF
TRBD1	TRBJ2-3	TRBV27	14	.	TGTGCCAGCACCAGGACAGGGGGCGCAGATACGCAGTATTTT	CASTRTGGADTQYF
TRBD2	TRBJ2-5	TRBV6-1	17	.	TGTGCCAGCAGTGAAGAGGGTGGCGGGGGGGAGGTGGAGACCCAGTACTTC	CASSEEGGGGEVETQYF
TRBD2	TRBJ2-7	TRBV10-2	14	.	TGCGCCAGCGGGGAACCGGGACTAGTTGGGAGGGAGTACTTC	CASGEPGLVGREYF
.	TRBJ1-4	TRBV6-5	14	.	TGTGCCAGCAGTTACTCGGGCCTCAATGAAAAACTGTTTTTT	CASSYSGLNEKLFF
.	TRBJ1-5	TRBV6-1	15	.	TGTGCCAGCAGTGACCGGGACAACCTCAATCAGCCCCAGCATTTT	CASSDRDNLNQPQHF
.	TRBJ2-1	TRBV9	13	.	TGTGCCAGCAGCCCGGCCCGGGCCTTTGAGCAGTTCTTC	CASSPARAFEQFF
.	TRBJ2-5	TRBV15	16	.	TGTGCCACCATCGGGGACCGGGACACGGACCAAGAGACCCAGTACTTC	CATIGDRDTDQETQYF
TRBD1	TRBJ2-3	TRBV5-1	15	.	TGCGCCAGCAGCCTGACAGGGGGGAGGACAGATACGCAGTATTTT	CASSLTGGRTDTQYF
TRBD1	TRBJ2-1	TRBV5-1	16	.	TGCGCCAGCAGCTTGGCCTACGGACAGGCCGCGAATGAGCAGTTCTTC	CASSLAYGQAANEQFF
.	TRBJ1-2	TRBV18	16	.	TGTGCCAGCTCACCTAAGTTCGGACAGCATAACTATGGCTACACCTTC	CASSPKFGQHNYGYTF
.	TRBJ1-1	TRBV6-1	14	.	TGTGCCAACTCCGAGCTTGGCGTGGGCACTGAAGCTTTCTTT	CANSELGVGTEAFF
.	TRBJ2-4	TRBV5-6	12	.	TGTGCCAGCAGCTTGCTGGAGGTAGATCAGTACTTC	CASSLLEVDQYF
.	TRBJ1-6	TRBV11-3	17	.	TGTGCCAGCAGCTCGCCCCACGGGACACCGATGATTTCACCCCTCCACTTT	CASSSPHGTPMISPLHF
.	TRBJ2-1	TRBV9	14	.	TGTGCCAGCAGCGAGGGGCGGACCTACAATGAGCAGTTCTTC	CASSEGRTYNEQFF
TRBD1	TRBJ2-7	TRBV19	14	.	TGTGCCAGTGGAACCGGGACAGGGGTAAACGAGCAGTACTTC	CASGTGTGVNEQYF
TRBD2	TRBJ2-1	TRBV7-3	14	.	TGTGCCAGCAGCTTAGGCTCTAGCGGAAATGAGCAGTTCTTC	CASSLGSSGNEQFF
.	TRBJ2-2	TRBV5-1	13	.	TGCGCCAGCAGCTTTGACGGCGACGGGGAGCTGTTTTTT	CASSFDGDGELFF
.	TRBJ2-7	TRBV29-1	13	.	TGCAGCGTTGTGCGGGGTAGCTCCTACGAGCAGTACTTC	CSVVRGSSYEQYF
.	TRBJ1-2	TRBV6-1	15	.	TGTGCCAGCAGTGAAGCGATAGGTCCTAACTATGGCTACACCTTC	CASSEAIGPNYGYTF
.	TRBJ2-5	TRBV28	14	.	TGTGCCAGCAGTTTACGGGACTGGAGAGAGACCCAGTACTTC	CASSLRDWRETQYF
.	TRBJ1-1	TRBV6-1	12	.	TGTGCCAGCAGTGAAGAGTACACTGAAGCTTTCTTT	CASSEEYTEAFF
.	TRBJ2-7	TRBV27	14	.	TGTGCCAGCACACCGGACGTTACCTCCTACGAGCAGTACTTC	CASTPDVTSYEQYF
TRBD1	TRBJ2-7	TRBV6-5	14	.	TGTGCCAGCAGTTCGACAGGGGGCGGCTACGAGCAGTACTTC	CASSSTGGGYEQYF
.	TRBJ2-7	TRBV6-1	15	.	TGTGCCAGCAGTGAACCCTCAGGGACCTCCTACGAGCAGTACTTC	CASSEPSGTSYEQYF
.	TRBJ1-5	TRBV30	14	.	TGTGCCTGGAGTACCGGGCAAGAAGGGCAGCCCCAGCATTTT	CAWSTGQEGQPQHF
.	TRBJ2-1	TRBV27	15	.	TGTGCCAGCAGTTCCTCCCGGTCCGTCGGAGTAGAGCAGTTCTTC	CASSSSRSVGVEQFF
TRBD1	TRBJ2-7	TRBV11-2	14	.	TGTGCCAGCGGAACTACAGGGGGTCTCTACGAGCAGTACTTC	CASGTTGGLYEQYF
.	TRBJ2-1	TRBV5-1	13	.	TGCGCCAGCAGCTTTCCGGGGTACAATGAGCAGTTCTTC	CASSFPGYNEQFF
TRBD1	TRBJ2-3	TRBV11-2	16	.	TGTGCCAGCAGCCAACGGGGGACAGGGGGATCAGATACGCAGTATTTT	CASSQRGTGGSDTQYF
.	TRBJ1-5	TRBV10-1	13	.	TGCGCCAGCAGTGAGGGTATAGGGGCGGCCCAGCATTTT	CASSEGIGAAQHF
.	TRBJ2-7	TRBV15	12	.	TGTGCCACCAGCAGGATCGATGACGAGCAGTACTTC	CATSRIDDEQYF
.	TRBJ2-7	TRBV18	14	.	TGTGCCAGCTCACCACCGGCCAGCTCCTACGAGCAGTACTTC	CASSPPASSYEQYF
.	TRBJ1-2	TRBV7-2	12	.	TGTGCCAGCAGCTTACCATCGGGGGATTGCACCTTC	CASSLPSGDCTF
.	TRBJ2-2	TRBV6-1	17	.	TGTGCCAGCAGTGAAGCCATTGGGGGGGCCAACACCGGGGAGCTGTTTTTT	CASSEAIGGANTGELFF
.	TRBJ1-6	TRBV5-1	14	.	TGCGCCAGTAGACTGGGGGTTTATAATTCACCCCTCCACTTT	CASRLGVYNSPLHF
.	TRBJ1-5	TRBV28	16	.	TGTGCCAGCAGTACCCCCTGGGAGGGTAGCAATCAGCCCCAGCATTTT	CASSTPWEGSNQPQHF
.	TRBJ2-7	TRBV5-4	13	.	TGTGCCAGCTCCCGGGGGAAGGTATACGAGCAGTACTTC	CASSRGKVYEQYF
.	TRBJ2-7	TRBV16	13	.	TGTGCCAGCCAGGGGACGGACTCCTACGAGCAGTACTTC	CASQGTDSYEQYF
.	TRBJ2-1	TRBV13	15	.	TGTGCCAGCAGCTTAGTGGGGGCAGCCAATTTCGAGCAGTTCTTC	CASSLVGAANFEQFF
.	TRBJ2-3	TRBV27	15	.	TGTGCCAGCAGTCTCCGGGCTGGCGGGACAGATACGCAGTATTTT	CASSLRAGGTDTQYF
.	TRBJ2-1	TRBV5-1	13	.	TGCGCCAGCAGCTTGGCGGCTAGCAATGAGCAGTTCTTC	CASSLAASNEQFF
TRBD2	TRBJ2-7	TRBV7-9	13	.	TGTGCGTCGACTAGCGGGAGCTCCTACGAGCAGTACTTC	CASTSGSSYEQYF
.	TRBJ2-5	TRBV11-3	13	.	TGTGCCAGCAGCTCCCGACTAGAAGAGACCCAGTACTTC	CASSSRLEETQYF
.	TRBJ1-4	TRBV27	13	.	TGTGCCAGCAGTTTATTGACTGATGAAAAACTGTTTTTT	CASSLLTDEKLFF
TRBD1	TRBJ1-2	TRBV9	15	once	TGTGCCAGCAGCGACCCGGACAGGGGGAAAAATGGCTACACCTTC	CASSDPDRGKNGYTF
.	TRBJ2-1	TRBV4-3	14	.	TGCGCCAGCAGCCAAGATTGGCGGGGGCAGGAGCAGTTCTTC	CASSQDWRGQEQFF
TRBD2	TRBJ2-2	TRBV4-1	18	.	TGCGCCAGCAGCCAAGGAGCGGGAGGGCCTTATGGGATCGGGGAGCTGTTTTTT	CASSQGAGGPYGIGELFF